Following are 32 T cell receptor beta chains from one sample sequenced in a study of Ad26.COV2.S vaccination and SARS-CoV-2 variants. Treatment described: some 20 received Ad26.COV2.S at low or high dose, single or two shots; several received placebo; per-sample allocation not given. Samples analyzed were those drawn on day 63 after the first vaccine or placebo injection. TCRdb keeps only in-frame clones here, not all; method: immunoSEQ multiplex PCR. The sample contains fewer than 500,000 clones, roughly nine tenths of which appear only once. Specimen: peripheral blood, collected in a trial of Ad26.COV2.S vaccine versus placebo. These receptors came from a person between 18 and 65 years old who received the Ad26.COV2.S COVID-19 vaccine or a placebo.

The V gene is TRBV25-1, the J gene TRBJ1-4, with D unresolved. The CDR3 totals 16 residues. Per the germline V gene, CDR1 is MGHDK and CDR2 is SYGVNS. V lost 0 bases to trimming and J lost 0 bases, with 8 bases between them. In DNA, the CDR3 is TGTGCCAGCAGTGAATATGCGGGAGCAACTAATGAAAAACTGTTTTTT. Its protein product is CASSEYAGATNEKLFF.

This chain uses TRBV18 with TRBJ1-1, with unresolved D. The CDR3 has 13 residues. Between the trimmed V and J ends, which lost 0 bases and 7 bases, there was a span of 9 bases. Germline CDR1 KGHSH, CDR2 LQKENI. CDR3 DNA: TGTGCCAGCTCACCACCGGTGACGGTTGAAGCTTTCTTT. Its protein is CASSPPVTVEAFF.

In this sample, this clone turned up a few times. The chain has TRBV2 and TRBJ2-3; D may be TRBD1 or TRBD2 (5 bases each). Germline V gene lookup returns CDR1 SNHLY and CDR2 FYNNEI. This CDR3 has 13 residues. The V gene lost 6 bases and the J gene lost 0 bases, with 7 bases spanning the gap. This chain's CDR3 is CASRGDSTDTQYF. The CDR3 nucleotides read TGTGCCAGCAGGGGGGACAGCACAGATACGCAGTATTTT.

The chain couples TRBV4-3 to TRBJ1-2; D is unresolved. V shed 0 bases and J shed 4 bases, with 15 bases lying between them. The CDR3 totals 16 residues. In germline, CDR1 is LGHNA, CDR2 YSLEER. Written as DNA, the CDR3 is TGCGCCAGCAGCCAAGAATCCGCCGGGCTCGGCTATGGCTACACCTTC. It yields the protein CASSQESAGLGYGYTF.

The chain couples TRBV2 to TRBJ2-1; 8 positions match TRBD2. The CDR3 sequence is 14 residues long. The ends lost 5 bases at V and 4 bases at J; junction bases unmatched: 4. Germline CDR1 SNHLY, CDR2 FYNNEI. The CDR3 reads CASSPSGSYNEQFF. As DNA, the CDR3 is TGTGCCAGCAGTCCTAGCGGGTCTTACAATGAGCAGTTCTTC.

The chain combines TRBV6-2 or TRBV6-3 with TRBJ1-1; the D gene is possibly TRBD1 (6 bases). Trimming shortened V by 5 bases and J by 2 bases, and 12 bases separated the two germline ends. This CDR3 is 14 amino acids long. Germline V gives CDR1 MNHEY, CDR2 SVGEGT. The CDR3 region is CASSRQALNTEAFF. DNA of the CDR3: TGTGCCAGCAGTAGACAGGCCCTCAACACTGAAGCTTTCTTT.

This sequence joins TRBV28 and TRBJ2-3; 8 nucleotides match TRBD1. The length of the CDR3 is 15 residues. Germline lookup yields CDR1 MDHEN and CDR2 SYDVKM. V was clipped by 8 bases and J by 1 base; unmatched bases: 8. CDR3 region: CASGTGTGGTDTQYF. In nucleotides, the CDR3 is TGTGCCAGCGGCACCGGGACAGGAGGCACAGATACGCAGTATTTT.

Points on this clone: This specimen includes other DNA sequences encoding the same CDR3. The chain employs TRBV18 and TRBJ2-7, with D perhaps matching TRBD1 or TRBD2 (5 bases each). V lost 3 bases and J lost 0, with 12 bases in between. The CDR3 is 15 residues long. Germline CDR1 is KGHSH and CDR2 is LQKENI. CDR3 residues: CASSPGTGSSYEQYV. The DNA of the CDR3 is TGTGCCAGCTCACCCGGGACGGGGAGCTCCTACGAGCAGTACGTC.

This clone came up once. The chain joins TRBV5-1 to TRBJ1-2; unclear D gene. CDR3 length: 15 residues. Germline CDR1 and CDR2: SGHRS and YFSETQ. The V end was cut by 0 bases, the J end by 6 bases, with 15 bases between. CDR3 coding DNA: TGCGCCAGCAGCTTGGCCCCGGGATATATCGATGGCTACACCTTC. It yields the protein CASSLAPGYIDGYTF.

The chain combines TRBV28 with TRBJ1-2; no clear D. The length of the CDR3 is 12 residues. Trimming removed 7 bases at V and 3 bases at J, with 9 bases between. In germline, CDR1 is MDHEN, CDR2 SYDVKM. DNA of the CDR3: TGTGCCAGCATGGGCAGATACTATGGCTACACCTTC. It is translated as CASMGRYYGYTF.

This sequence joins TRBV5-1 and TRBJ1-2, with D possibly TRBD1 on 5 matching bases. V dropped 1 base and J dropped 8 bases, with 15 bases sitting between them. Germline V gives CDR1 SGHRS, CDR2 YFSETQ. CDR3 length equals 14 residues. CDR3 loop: CASSLFGGGTGYTF. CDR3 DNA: TGCGCCAGCAGCTTGTTCGGGGGAGGGACCGGCTACACCTTC.

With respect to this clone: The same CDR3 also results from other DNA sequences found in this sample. In DNA, the CDR3 is TGTGCCAGCAGCGTTGAGACCGAAGAGACCCAGTACTTC. This gives the protein CASSVETEETQYF. The rearrangement joins TRBV9 to TRBJ2-5; D not certain. The CDR3 spans 13 residues. In germline, CDR1 is SGDLS, CDR2 YYNGEE. The V end lost 2 bases, the J end lost 3 bases, and 8 bases lay between the germline ends.

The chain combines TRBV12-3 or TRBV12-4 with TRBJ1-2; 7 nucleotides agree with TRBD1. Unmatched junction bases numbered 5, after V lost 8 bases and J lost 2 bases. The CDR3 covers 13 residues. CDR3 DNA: TGTGCCAGCCTTGACAGGGTAAACTATGGCTACACCTTC. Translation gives CASLDRVNYGYTF.

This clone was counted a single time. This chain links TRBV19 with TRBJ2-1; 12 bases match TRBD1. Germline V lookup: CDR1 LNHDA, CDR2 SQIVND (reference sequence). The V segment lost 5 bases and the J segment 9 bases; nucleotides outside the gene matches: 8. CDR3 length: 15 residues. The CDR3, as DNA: TGTGCCAGTAGTCACGGGGACAGGGGGCTTGGTGAGCAGTTCTTC. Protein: CASSHGDRGLGEQFF.

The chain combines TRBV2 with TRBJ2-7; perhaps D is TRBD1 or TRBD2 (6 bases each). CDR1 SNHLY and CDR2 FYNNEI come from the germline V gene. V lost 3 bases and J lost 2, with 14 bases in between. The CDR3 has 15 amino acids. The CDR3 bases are TGTGCCAGCAGTGAGGGGGCAGGGAGGACCTACGAGCAGTACTTC. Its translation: CASSEGAGRTYEQYF.

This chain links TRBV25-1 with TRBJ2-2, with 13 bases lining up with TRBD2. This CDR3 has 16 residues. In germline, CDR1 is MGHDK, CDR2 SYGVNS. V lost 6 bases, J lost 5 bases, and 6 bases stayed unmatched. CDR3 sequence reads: CASSWTSGSETGELFF. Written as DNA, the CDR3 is TGTGCCAGCAGCTGGACTAGCGGGAGTGAAACCGGGGAGCTGTTTTTT.

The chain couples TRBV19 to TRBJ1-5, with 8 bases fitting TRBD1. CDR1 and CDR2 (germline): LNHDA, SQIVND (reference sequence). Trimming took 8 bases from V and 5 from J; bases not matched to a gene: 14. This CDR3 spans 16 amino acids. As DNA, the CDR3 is TGTGCCAGTGGTGGTATGGGCAGGGGGCGCGATCAGCCCCAGCATTTT. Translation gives CASGGMGRGRDQPQHF. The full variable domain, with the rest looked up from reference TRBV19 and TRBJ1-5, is DGGITQSPKYLFRKEGQNVTLSCEQNLNHDAMYWYRQDPGQGLRLIYYSQIVNDFQKGDIAEGYSVSREKKESFPLTVTSAQKNPTAFYLCASGGMGRGRDQPQHFGDGTRLSIL.

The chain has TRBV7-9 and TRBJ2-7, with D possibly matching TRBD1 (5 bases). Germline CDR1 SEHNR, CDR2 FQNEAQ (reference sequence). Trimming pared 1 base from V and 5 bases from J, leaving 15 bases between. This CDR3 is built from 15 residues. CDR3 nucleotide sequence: TGTGCCAGCAGCTTAGTTAATGGGGCGAGTAACGAGCAGTACTTC. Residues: CASSLVNGASNEQYF.

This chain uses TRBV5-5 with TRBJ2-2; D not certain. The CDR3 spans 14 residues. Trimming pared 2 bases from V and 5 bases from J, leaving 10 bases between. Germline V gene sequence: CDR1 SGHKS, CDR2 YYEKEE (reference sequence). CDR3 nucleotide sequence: TGTGCCAGCAGCTTCTTCGTAGAAACCGGGGAGCTGTTTTTT. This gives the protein CASSFFVETGELFF.

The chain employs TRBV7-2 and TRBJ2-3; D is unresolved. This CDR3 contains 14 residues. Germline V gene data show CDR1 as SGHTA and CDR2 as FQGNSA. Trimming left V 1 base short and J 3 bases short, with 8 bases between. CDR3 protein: CASSLDYRTDTQYF. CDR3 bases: TGTGCCAGCAGCTTAGATTACCGGACAGATACGCAGTATTTT.

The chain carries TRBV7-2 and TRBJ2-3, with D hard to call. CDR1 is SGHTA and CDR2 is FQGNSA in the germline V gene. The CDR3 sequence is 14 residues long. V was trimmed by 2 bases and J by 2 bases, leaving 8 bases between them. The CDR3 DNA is TGTGCCAGCAGCTTAACTGCGGCCACAGATACGCAGTATTTT. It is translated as CASSLTAATDTQYF.

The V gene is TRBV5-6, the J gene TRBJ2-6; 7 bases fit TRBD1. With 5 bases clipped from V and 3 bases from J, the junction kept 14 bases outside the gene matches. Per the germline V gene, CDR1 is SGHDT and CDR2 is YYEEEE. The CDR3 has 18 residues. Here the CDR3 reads CASRSRTGVKGGANVLTF. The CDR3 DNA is TGTGCCAGCAGGTCTCGGACAGGCGTGAAGGGTGGGGCCAACGTCCTGACTTTC.

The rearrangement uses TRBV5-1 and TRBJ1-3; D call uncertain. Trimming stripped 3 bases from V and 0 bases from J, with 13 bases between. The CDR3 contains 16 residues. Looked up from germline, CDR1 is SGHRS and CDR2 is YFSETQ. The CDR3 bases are TGCGCCAGCAGCTCTCAGGAGATTCACTCTGGAAACACCATATATTTT. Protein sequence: CASSSQEIHSGNTIYF.

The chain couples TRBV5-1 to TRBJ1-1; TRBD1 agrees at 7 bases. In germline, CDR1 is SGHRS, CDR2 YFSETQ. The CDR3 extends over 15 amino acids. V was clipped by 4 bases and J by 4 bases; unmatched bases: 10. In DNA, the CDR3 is TGCGCCAGCAGCACGAACAGGGGTGTGGGCACTGAAGCTTTCTTT. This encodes CASSTNRGVGTEAFF. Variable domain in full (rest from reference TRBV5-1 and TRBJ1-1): KAGVTQTPRYLIKTRGQQVTLSCSPISGHRSVSWYQQTPGQGLQFLFEYFSETQRNKGNFPGRFSGRQFSNSRSEMNVSTLELGDSALYLCASSTNRGVGTEAFFGQGTRLTVV.

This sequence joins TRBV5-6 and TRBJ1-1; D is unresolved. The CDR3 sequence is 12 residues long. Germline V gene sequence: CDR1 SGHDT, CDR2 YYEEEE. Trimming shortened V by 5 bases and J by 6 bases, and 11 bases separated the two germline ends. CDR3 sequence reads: CASRKGYAEAFF. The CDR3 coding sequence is TGTGCCAGCAGGAAGGGTTACGCTGAAGCTTTCTTT. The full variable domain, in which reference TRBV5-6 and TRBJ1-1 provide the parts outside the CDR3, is DAGVTQSPTHLIKTRGQQVTLRCSPKSGHDTVSWYQQALGQGPQFIFQYYEEEERQRGNFPDRFSGHQFPNYSSELNVNALLLGDSALYLCASRKGYAEAFFGQGTRLTVV.

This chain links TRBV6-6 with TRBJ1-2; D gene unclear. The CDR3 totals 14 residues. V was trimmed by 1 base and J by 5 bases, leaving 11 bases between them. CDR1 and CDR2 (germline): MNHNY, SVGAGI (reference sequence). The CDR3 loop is CASSYYGRLYGYTF. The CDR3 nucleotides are TGTGCCAGCAGTTACTACGGAAGGCTATATGGCTACACCTTC.

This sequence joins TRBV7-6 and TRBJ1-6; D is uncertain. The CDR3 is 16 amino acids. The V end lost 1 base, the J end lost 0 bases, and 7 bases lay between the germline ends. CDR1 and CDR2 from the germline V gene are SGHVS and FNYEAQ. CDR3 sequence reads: CASSLGGSSYNSPLHF. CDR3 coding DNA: TGTGCCAGCAGCTTAGGAGGGAGCTCCTATAATTCACCCCTCCACTTT.

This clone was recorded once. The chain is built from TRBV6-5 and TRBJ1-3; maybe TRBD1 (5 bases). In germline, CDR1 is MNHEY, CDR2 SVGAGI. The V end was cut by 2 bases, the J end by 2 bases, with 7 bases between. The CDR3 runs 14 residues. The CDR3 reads CASSYTGTGNTIYF. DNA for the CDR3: TGTGCCAGCAGTTACACAGGTACTGGAAACACCATATATTTT.

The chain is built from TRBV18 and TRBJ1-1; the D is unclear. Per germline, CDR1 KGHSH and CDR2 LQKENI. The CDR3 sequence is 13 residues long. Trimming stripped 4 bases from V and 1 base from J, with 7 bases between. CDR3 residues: CASSRDSNTEAFF. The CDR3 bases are TGTGCCAGCTCACGGGATTCGAACACTGAAGCTTTCTTT.

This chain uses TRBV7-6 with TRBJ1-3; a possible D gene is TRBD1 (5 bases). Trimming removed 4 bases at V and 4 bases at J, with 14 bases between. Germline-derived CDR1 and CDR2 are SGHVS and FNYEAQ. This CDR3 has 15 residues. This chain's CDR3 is CASSWGDAGGNTIYF. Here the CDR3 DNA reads TGTGCCAGCAGCTGGGGGGACGCTGGGGGAAACACCATATATTTT.

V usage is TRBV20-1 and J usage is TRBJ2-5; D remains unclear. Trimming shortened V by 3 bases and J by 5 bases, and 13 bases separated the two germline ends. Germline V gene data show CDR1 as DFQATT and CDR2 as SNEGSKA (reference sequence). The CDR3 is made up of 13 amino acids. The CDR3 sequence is CSASIPIQETQYF. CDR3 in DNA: TGCAGTGCTAGTATACCAATTCAGGAGACCCAGTACTTC.

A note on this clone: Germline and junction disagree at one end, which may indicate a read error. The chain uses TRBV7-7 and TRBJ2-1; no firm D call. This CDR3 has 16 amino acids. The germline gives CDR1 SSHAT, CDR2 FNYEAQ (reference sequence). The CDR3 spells CASSLVPTLRYNEQFF. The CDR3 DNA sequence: TGTGCTAGCAGCTTAGTTCCGACTCTGAGGTACAATGAGCAGTTCTTC.